This T cell receptor beta chain originates from a study of blood T cell repertoires in COVID-19. The overall study: The United States, Italy and Spain supplied acute and convalescent COVID-19 samples. PBMCs, B-cell-depleted T cells, or T cells provided the cDNA or gDNA that made up the material.

CDR1 is LGHDT, CDR2 YNNKEL, per germline (reference sequence). The CDR3 extends over 17 amino acids. V was pared by 4 bases and J by 0 bases, with 19 bases between. This clone was seen once. Per the original data handling: Amplification with reference gene primers provided the estimates of nucleated cell counts. Generated by immunoSEQ multiplex PCR, the TCRdb table keeps only in-frame clones and is missing some. The V and J calls and clone size are taken from that table; D and trimming were inferred from the DNA. The sample shows 7,500 to 10,000 clones, roughly nine tenths of them seen only once. The sequence derives from a man aged 55-75 years with acute or convalescent COVID-19. The chain uses TRBV3-1 (or the pseudogene TRBV3-2) and TRBJ2-7; TRBD1 might be the D (6 bases). Material: peripheral blood. CDR3 loop: CASSPSTDRYSSYEQYF. CDR3 DNA sequence: TGTGCCAGCAGCCCCTCAACAGACAGGTATAGCTCCTACGAGCAGTACTTC.